Given below is one T cell receptor (beta chain) in context. This clonotype was counted ten times or more. The specificity of this receptor is unknown. Base-call qualities are not available, and no considerably larger clone is one nucleotide away. The V and J ends are trimmed by 1 base and 0 bases, leaving 10 bases between them. CDR1 and CDR2 were assigned from the germline V gene (reference sequence) as LGHDT and YNNKEL. The CDR3 has 15 amino acids, counting the end cysteine and phenylalanine. Only the CDR3 part of the read is kept: 45 bases, read in frame from the first base. This entry is derived from a study of blood T cells in healthy people across ages (dated by TCRdb to about 2015). Background on the whole study: In model experiments, template switching captured about one uniquely barcoded TCR beta cDNA molecule for every two T cells. To avoid experimental bias, donors of different ages were randomly spread across the sequencing lanes. Using deep sequencing normalized with unique cDNA molecular identifiers, the study measured how TCR beta repertoire diversity changes with age. For two donors (one aged 18 to 30 and one aged 80 or older), the study analyzed two additional independent replicas of 1 million unique cDNA reads from the same blood draw. The donors were divided into four age groups: young (average around 15 years), middle-aged (around 37), aged (about 60) and long-lived (around 80).

The protocol used for the library was 5' RACE. Sequencing was carried out with an Illumina HiSeq 2500. The second PCR ran for about 6 to 12 cycles and used a J-beta primer mix along with a sample-barcoded 5' primer. Each TCR beta cDNA molecule received a unique molecular identifier from a template-switch 5' adaptor carrying 12 random nucleotides. At least 2.5 million CDR3-containing paired-end reads were obtained from each sample. First-strand cDNA synthesis was performed from all RNA using the Mint cDNA synthesis kit, with priming by a TRBC-specific oligonucleotide. After uracil-DNA glycosylase treatment, a first 18-cycle PCR used universal primers M1SS and BC2_uni_R on all cDNA. Processing in the source paper ran as follows. Each sample was normalized by randomly selecting 1 million high-quality reads, each carrying a distinct molecular identifier. Instead of being binned into consensus sequences, reads with shared molecular identifiers were discarded. MiTCR, set to a Q25 quality threshold and the strictest error-elimination algorithm, was used for CDR3 identification, clonotype clustering and error correction. A nonparametric unseen species model with Euler transformation was used to estimate lower-bound total TCR beta diversity. TCRdb reran the public reads through fastp at Q25 and MiXCR, keeping productive beta chains. Under each unique CDR3 protein, matching rows form one entry showing the most common genes and DNA. For this entry, the V and J calls and clone size follow TCRdb and not the study's own pipeline. The sample table holds hundreds of thousands of distinct CDR3 sequences, of which approximately 30% were seen once. The biggest ten clones account for less than 20% of the sample.

Study-level results and caveats: The CMV infection status of donors was not known, potentially confounding age-related changes in expanded clonotypes. Observed TCR beta diversity correlated strongly with the percentage of naive T cells measured by flow cytometry. Compared with the aged group, more naive CD4+ T cells, fewer expanded clones and increased TCR diversity were shown by the long-lived group, suggesting age selection. Observed TCR beta diversity per million T cells fell roughly linearly with age, and a significant reduction was already apparent by age about 38. Because profiling used bulk unsorted PBMCs, naive and antigen-experienced compartments could not be compared conclusively. Estimates of total diversity based on one million sequenced T cells were regarded as lower bounds and as underestimates.

Donors were under 40 systemically healthy Caucasian individuals from Russia aged roughly 6 to 90 years. Each donor gave around 9.8 milliliters of peripheral blood, collected into EDTA-treated Vacutainer tubes. PBMCs were isolated by Ficoll-Paque density-gradient centrifugation, with at least 6 million obtained per sample. Total RNA was extracted from PBMCs with Trizol reagent, with at least 5.5 micrograms obtained per sample. For every donor, flow cytometry on a PBMC aliquot measured the percentage of naive CD45RAhigh/CD27high T cells. The V and J genes are TRBV3-1 and TRBJ2-7, with no D gene named confidently. The receptor comes from a woman of 80 years or more in good health. The specimen sequenced was blood. At the DNA level, the sequence is TGTGCCAGCAGCCAAGTACACGATAGCTCCTACGAGCAGTACTTC. It translates to CASSQVHDSSYEQYF.